This TCR beta chain originates from a study of spatial heterogeneity in lung cancer. Overall study: More beta-chain than alpha-chain sequences were consistently detected.

This CDR3 has 12 amino acids. Between the trimmed V and J ends, which lost 5 bases and 4 bases, there was a span of 7 bases. Germline V gene lookup returns CDR1 SGHTA and CDR2 FQGNSA. This clonotype was found many times. Time point of the sample: sample taken at primary tumor resection. Sequencing of whole RNA from tumor, nontumor lung or frozen PBMC involved no sorting. Samples were obtained from about 72 donors, all untreated early-stage non-small cell lung cancer patients. TCRdb reprocessed the 5' RACE reads with MiXCR, giving one entry per CDR3 protein. The sample has over 6,500 distinct CDR3 sequences; 3.5% to 4.5% are singletons.

This receptor was obtained from a female donor with early-stage non-small cell lung cancer. The specimen was normal lung tissue next to the tumor, collected at surgery. The chain links TRBV7-2 to TRBJ2-3; weak D call: TRBD2 (5 bases). CDR3 loop: CASSRGADTQYF. Here the CDR3 DNA reads TGTGCCAGCAGCCGGGGAGCAGATACGCAGTATTTT.